One and the same sample provided the 14 T cell receptor beta chains below, sequenced in a study of neoadjuvant nivolumab and ipilimumab in lung cancer. The method was immunoSEQ multiplex PCR; TCRdb's version includes in-frame clones alone and lacks a portion of them. Counted here are 6,500 to 9,000 clones, roughly 80% occurring once; the ten biggest clones make up about 6.2%. Specimen: adjacent normal lung tissue, collected after neoadjuvant nivolumab, alone or with ipilimumab, at or shortly before surgery. These receptors all come from an adult with non-small cell lung cancer.

This clone has just one count. The chain couples TRBV6-1 to TRBJ2-3; 11 positions agree with TRBD2. Germline V CDR1 and CDR2: MNHNS, SASEGT. The V and J ends lost 1 base and 2 bases, in that order; junction bases with no gene match: 2. The CDR3 loop spans 16 amino acids. CDR3 nucleotide sequence: TGTGCCAGCAGTGAAGGTAGCGGGGGGGCCACAGATACGCAGTATTTT. Translated, it gives CASSEGSGGATDTQYF.

The V call is TRBV10-1, the J call TRBJ2-2, with TRBD2 identical over 7 bases. J was trimmed by 5 bases and V by 4 bases; bases with no gene match: 4. The CDR3 contains 14 residues. The germline V gene has CDR1 WNHNN and CDR2 SYGVQD (reference sequence). CDR3 bases: TGCGCCAGCAGTGGCGGCGGGGGTACCGGGGAGCTGTTTTTT. As protein: CASSGGGGTGELFF.

V usage is TRBV9 and J usage is TRBJ1-5; D is unclear. Germline CDR1 reads SGDLS; CDR2 reads YYNGEE. This CDR3 contains 14 residues. Trimming shortened V by 4 bases and J by 5 bases, and 13 bases separated the two germline ends. CDR3 nucleotide sequence: TGTGCCAGCAGCCAGACCCAGGCATATCAGCCCCAGCATTTT. It specifies CASSQTQAYQPQHF.

The chain couples TRBV14 to TRBJ1-6, with TRBD1 matching over 9 bases. The CDR3 sequence is 16 residues long. Germline trimming cut 2 bases from V and 6 bases from J; bases unmatched to any gene: 5. CDR1 and CDR2 (germline): SGHDN, FVKESK. This CDR3 is CASSQIQGAGNSPLHF. The CDR3, as DNA: TGTGCCAGCAGCCAAATACAGGGGGCTGGTAATTCACCCCTCCACTTT.

The chain recombines TRBV5-1 with TRBJ1-3; D gene uncertain. The germline V and J ends were trimmed by 1 base and 0 bases, with 11 bases remaining between them. The CDR3 is 16 amino acids. The germline CDR1 and CDR2 sequences are SGHRS and YFSETQ. The CDR3 loop is CASSLNRAVSGNTIYF. The CDR3 nucleotides read TGCGCCAGCAGCTTGAACCGGGCGGTCTCTGGAAACACCATATATTTT.

The rearrangement joins TRBV7-8 to TRBJ1-6; perhaps TRBD1 as D (5 bases). This CDR3 spans 19 amino acids. Germline values: CDR1 SGHVS, CDR2 FQNEAQ. V dropped 1 base and J dropped 6 bases, with 22 bases sitting between them. In DNA, the CDR3 is TGTGCCAGCAGCTTAGGGGCAACGGTTTCAGGGCCTAGTAATTCACCCCTCCACTTT. Its protein is CASSLGATVSGPSNSPLHF.

The chain carries TRBV29-1 and TRBJ1-2, with 7 positions matching TRBD1. The CDR3 spans 15 residues. Germline-derived CDR1 and CDR2 are SQVTM and ANQGSEA. The V and J ends lost 4 bases and 3 bases, in that order; junction bases with no gene match: 11. This chain's CDR3 is CSVVGRGGADYGYTF. The CDR3, as DNA: TGCAGCGTTGTTGGTAGAGGGGGCGCTGACTATGGCTACACCTTC. The variable domain in full, completed from reference TRBV29-1 and TRBJ1-2, reads SAVISQKPSRDICQRGTSLTIQCQVDSQVTMMFWYRQQPGQSLTLIATANQGSEATYESGFVIDKFPISRPNLTFSTLTVSNMSPEDSSIYLCSVVGRGGADYGYTFGSGTRLTVV.

J is TRBJ2-5 and V is TRBV27; D might be TRBD1 (6 bases). Germline V CDR1 and CDR2: MNHEY, SMNVEV (reference sequence). Trimming removed 5 bases at V and 6 bases at J, with 16 bases between. The CDR3 spans 14 residues. The CDR3 bases are TGTGCCAGCAGTAGGGACATCAGTGGGAAGACCCAGTACTTC. As protein: CASSRDISGKTQYF.

This sequence joins TRBV4-2 and TRBJ2-3; D uncertain. Germline values: CDR1 LGHNA, CDR2 YNFKEQ. This CDR3 contains 13 residues. V shed 2 bases and J shed 2 bases, with 5 bases lying between them. The CDR3, as DNA: TGTGCCAGCAGCCAACACTTCACAGATACGCAGTATTTT. Translation gives CASSQHFTDTQYF.

V gene TRBV30 combines with J gene TRBJ2-7; no firm D call. The V end was cut by 1 base, the J end by 7 bases, with 8 bases between. In germline, CDR1 is GTSNPN, CDR2 SVGIG (reference sequence). The CDR3 extends over 11 amino acids. This CDR3 reads CAWSGDGEQYF. As DNA, the CDR3 is TGTGCCTGGAGTGGTGATGGGGAGCAGTACTTC.

The chain combines TRBV5-1 with TRBJ2-4; TRBD2 matches 8 bases. CDR3 size: 15 residues. The ends lost 4 bases at V and 2 bases at J; junction bases unmatched: 5. Germline assignment: CDR1 SGHRS and CDR2 YFSETQ. The CDR3 DNA follows: TGCGCCAGCAGCCCGGGGGGGGTTACCAAAAACATTCAGTACTTC. It encodes CASSPGGVTKNIQYF.

The chain combines TRBV5-1 with TRBJ1-4, with a possible D match to TRBD1 (6 bases). The CDR3 totals 16 residues. V was clipped by 4 bases and J by 4 bases, with 17 bases between them. Looked up from germline, CDR1 is SGHRS and CDR2 is YFSETQ. The CDR3 is CASSPGAGLINEKLFF. In nucleotides, the CDR3 is TGCGCCAGCAGCCCAGGGGCGGGACTCATTAATGAAAAACTGTTTTTT.

The chain joins TRBV18 to TRBJ2-7, with D hard to call. V shed 2 bases and J shed 5 bases, with 10 bases lying between them. CDR1 and CDR2 from the germline V gene are KGHSH and LQKENI. The CDR3 covers 13 residues. The CDR3 coding sequence is TGTGCCAGCTCACCAATTGGCCGGAACGAGCAGTACTTC. Its protein product is CASSPIGRNEQYF.

The chain recombines TRBV27 with TRBJ2-7; 9 nucleotides align to TRBD2. CDR3 length: 16 amino acids. J gave up 0 bases and V 2 bases, and 5 bases lay outside the gene matches. The V gene's germline CDR1 is MNHEY and CDR2 SMNVEV (reference sequence). The CDR3 nucleotides are TGTGCCAGCAGTTTAACCTCTAGCGGGGTCTCCTACGAGCAGTACTTC. This encodes CASSLTSSGVSYEQYF.